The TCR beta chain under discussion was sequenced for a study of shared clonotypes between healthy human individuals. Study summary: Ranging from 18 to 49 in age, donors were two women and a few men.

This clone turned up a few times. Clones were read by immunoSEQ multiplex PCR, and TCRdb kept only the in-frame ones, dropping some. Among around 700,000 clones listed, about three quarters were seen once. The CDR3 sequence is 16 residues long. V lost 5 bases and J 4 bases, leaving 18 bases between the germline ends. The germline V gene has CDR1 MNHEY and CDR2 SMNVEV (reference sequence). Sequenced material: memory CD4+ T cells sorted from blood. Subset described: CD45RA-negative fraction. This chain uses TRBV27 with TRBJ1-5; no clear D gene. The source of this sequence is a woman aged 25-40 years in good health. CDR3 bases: TGTGCCAGCAGTCCCCCCCGAACACGGGGAAATCAGCCCCAGCATTTT. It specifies CASSPPRTRGNQPQHF.